This T cell receptor (beta chain) was recovered during a study of T cells after yellow fever vaccination. Study in general: The SMART-Seq v4 Ultra Low Input method served to prepare the low-cell-number fractions.

General observations from the study: It was a weaker secondary response, yet one that peaked faster, at day 5 versus 15. The bulk population could contribute abundant contaminating clonotypes to FACS-sorted repertoires.

A universal primer site and UMIs were added as TCR cDNA was made by 5'RACE template switching. MiXCR, applied by TCRdb to the 5' RACE reads, yields one record per CDR3 protein. This table has hundreds of thousands of distinct CDR3 sequences, 4.1% appearing once. A remark on this clonotype: The antigen remains undetermined.

This specimen consisted of PBMCs, obtained 5 days after the yellow fever booster vaccination. This clonotype was obtained from a man younger than 35 who received the YFV17D yellow fever vaccine.

CDR3 sequence: CASSRGGSGTEAFF. The CDR3 nucleotides read TGTGCCAGCAGCCGCGGGGGAAGTGGCACTGAAGCTTTCTTT. The genes are TRBV7-2 and TRBJ1-1; the D gene is possibly TRBD1 (5 bases). The CDR3 totals 14 residues. With 5 bases removed from V and 4 bases from J, the gap between germline ends came to 14 bases. The germline CDR1 and CDR2 sequences are SGHTA and FQGNSA.